A selection of T cell receptor beta chains follows, all from one sample in a study of cytomegalovirus exposure and HLA in healthy donors. Only in-frame clones appear in the TCRdb table, and some are missing; sequencing was by immunoSEQ multiplex PCR. The repertoire consists of fewer than 130,000 clones, with around 80% occurring once and the leading ten covering 3% to 3.5%. The sample taken for sequencing was PBMCs. The receptors shown here come from a woman in her 40s in good health and CMV-seronegative. CDR3s include the opening cysteine and the closing phenylalanine or tryptophan. Each record gives: clone size, D gene, J gene, V gene, CDR3 DNA, CDR3 protein. A D gene is named only where the DNA matches it firmly. Some rows mark clone size as missing; the rest say once, few, many or name a class of expanded clone.

abundance: few
d_gene: NA
j_gene: TRBJ1-2
v_gene: TRBV2
CDR3nt: TGTGCCAGCAGTGAATGGGCGGGCTATGGCTACACCTTC
CDR3aa: CASSEWAGYGYTF

abundance: NA
d_gene: NA
j_gene: TRBJ2-7
v_gene: TRBV7-2
CDR3nt: TGTGCCAGCAGCTTCACGGGAAAAGCCTACGAGCAGTACTTC
CDR3aa: CASSFTGKAYEQYF

abundance: NA
d_gene: NA
j_gene: TRBJ1-4
v_gene: TRBV7-2
CDR3nt: TGTGCCAGCAGCTTAGGGGCGGAGGGGGAAAAACTGTTTTTT
CDR3aa: CASSLGAEGEKLFF

abundance: NA
d_gene: NA
j_gene: TRBJ2-7
v_gene: TRBV28
CDR3nt: TGTGCCAGCAGTTCCTCCGGCAGGGTTTACGAGCAGTACTTC
CDR3aa: CASSSSGRVYEQYF

abundance: NA
d_gene: NA
j_gene: TRBJ2-1
v_gene: TRBV7-8
CDR3nt: TGTGCCAGCAGCCTTCGGGCAGGGTCCTACAATGAGCAGTTCTTC
CDR3aa: CASSLRAGSYNEQFF

abundance: NA
d_gene: NA
j_gene: TRBJ2-7
v_gene: TRBV7-2
CDR3nt: TGTGCCAGCAGCTTAGCAGGGGCAGCGTACGAGCAGTACTTC
CDR3aa: CASSLAGAAYEQYF

abundance: NA
d_gene: TRBD1
j_gene: TRBJ1-2
v_gene: TRBV6-5
CDR3nt: TGTGCCAGCAGAGGACAGGGAGACTATGGCTACACCTTC
CDR3aa: CASRGQGDYGYTF

abundance: NA
d_gene: TRBD1
j_gene: TRBJ2-7
v_gene: TRBV7-2
CDR3nt: TGTGCCAGCAGCTTAGGGACAGGGCCTTCCTACGAGCAGTACTTC
CDR3aa: CASSLGTGPSYEQYF

abundance: once
d_gene: TRBD1
j_gene: TRBJ2-5
v_gene: TRBV6-5
CDR3nt: TGTGCCAGCAGTTACTCGACAGGGGGAATGGAGACCCAGTACTTC
CDR3aa: CASSYSTGGMETQYF

abundance: NA
d_gene: TRBD2
j_gene: TRBJ2-1
v_gene: TRBV19
CDR3nt: TGTGCCAGTAGTATTGCGAGTAGCGGGGGACCACTGGGGGAGCAGTTCTTC
CDR3aa: CASSIASSGGPLGEQFF

abundance: few
d_gene: TRBD2
j_gene: TRBJ2-5
v_gene: TRBV2
CDR3nt: TGTGCCAGCAATTTCGGTAAAAGGACTAGAATTCAAGAGACCCAGTACTTC
CDR3aa: CASNFGKRTRIQETQYF

abundance: NA
d_gene: TRBD2
j_gene: TRBJ2-1
v_gene: TRBV2
CDR3nt: TGTGCCAGCAGCCTGGGACTAGTTTACAATGAGCAGTTCTTC
CDR3aa: CASSLGLVYNEQFF

abundance: NA
d_gene: NA
j_gene: TRBJ1-1
v_gene: TRBV18
CDR3nt: TGTGCCAACTCACCTAAAGAGGTACAGAACACTGAAGCTTTCTTT
CDR3aa: CANSPKEVQNTEAFF

abundance: once
d_gene: NA
j_gene: TRBJ1-5
v_gene: TRBV2
CDR3nt: TGTGCCAGCAGTGAAGAAGGGTCGGGACAGCCCCAGCATTTT
CDR3aa: CASSEEGSGQPQHF

abundance: NA
d_gene: NA
j_gene: TRBJ2-7
v_gene: TRBV7-9
CDR3nt: TGTGCCAGCAGCTTAGTCCCGAGCATCTCCTACGAGCAGTACTTC
CDR3aa: CASSLVPSISYEQYF

abundance: NA
d_gene: NA
j_gene: TRBJ1-5
v_gene: TRBV23-1
CDR3nt: TGCGCCAGCAGTCAATCGCCGGGAGATCAGCCCCAGCATTTT
CDR3aa: CASSQSPGDQPQHF

abundance: NA
d_gene: TRBD1
j_gene: TRBJ1-6
v_gene: TRBV6-5
CDR3nt: TGTGCCAGCACCCCCGGACAGGCCCGCGCACCCCTCCACTTT
CDR3aa: CASTPGQARAPLHF

abundance: NA
d_gene: NA
j_gene: TRBJ2-7
v_gene: TRBV11-2
CDR3nt: TGTGCCAGCAGCTTAGGGAGTTACGAGCAGTACTTC
CDR3aa: CASSLGSYEQYF

abundance: NA
d_gene: TRBD2
j_gene: TRBJ2-1
v_gene: TRBV27
CDR3nt: TGTGCCAGCAGTTTTTATACGGGACTAGCAAGTGATGAGCAGTTCTTC
CDR3aa: CASSFYTGLASDEQFF

abundance: few
d_gene: TRBD1
j_gene: TRBJ2-2
v_gene: TRBV18
CDR3nt: TGTGCCAGCTCACCTGTGACAGGGTACACCGGGGAGCTGTTTTTT
CDR3aa: CASSPVTGYTGELFF

abundance: NA
d_gene: NA
j_gene: TRBJ1-3
v_gene: TRBV14
CDR3nt: TGTGCCAGCAGCCCCCACGCGGGAAACACCATATATTTT
CDR3aa: CASSPHAGNTIYF

abundance: NA
d_gene: TRBD2
j_gene: TRBJ2-7
v_gene: TRBV11-2
CDR3nt: TGTGCCAGCAGCTTAGAACCCTCGGGACTAGCGGCCTCCTACGAGCAGTACTTC
CDR3aa: CASSLEPSGLAASYEQYF

abundance: few
d_gene: NA
j_gene: TRBJ1-3
v_gene: TRBV6-5
CDR3nt: TGTGCCAGCAGTTACGCCGCGGTATCCTCTGGAAACACCATATATTTT
CDR3aa: CASSYAAVSSGNTIYF

abundance: NA
d_gene: NA
j_gene: TRBJ2-7
v_gene: TRBV7-9
CDR3nt: TGTGCCAGCAGCTTAGCCGGACAGTTGCAGCAGTACTTC
CDR3aa: CASSLAGQLQQYF

abundance: NA
d_gene: TRBD2
j_gene: TRBJ2-5
v_gene: TRBV15
CDR3nt: TGTGCCACCAGCGGGCGACTGAGCGGGAGTGTAGAGACCCAGTACTTC
CDR3aa: CATSGRLSGSVETQYF

abundance: NA
d_gene: TRBD1
j_gene: TRBJ2-2
v_gene: TRBV7-9
CDR3nt: TGTGCCAGCAGCTTTTGGACAGGGGAATCCGGGGAGCTGTTTTTT
CDR3aa: CASSFWTGESGELFF

abundance: once
d_gene: NA
j_gene: TRBJ1-3
v_gene: TRBV28
CDR3nt: TGTGCCAGCAGCACCTCGGGAGGTGGAAACACCATATATTTT
CDR3aa: CASSTSGGGNTIYF

abundance: NA
d_gene: TRBD1
j_gene: TRBJ2-2
v_gene: TRBV28
CDR3nt: TGTGCCAGCAGAGCCCGGGACAGGCACTCCGGGGAGCTGTTTTTT
CDR3aa: CASRARDRHSGELFF

abundance: once
d_gene: TRBD1
j_gene: TRBJ1-2
v_gene: TRBV2
CDR3nt: TGTGCCAACGTGGGGACAGACTATGGCTACACCTTC
CDR3aa: CANVGTDYGYTF

abundance: NA
d_gene: TRBD1
j_gene: TRBJ1-2
v_gene: TRBV6-1
CDR3nt: TGTGCCAGCAGGGAAACCGGGACAGAGGTCGAAAACTATGGCTACACCTTC
CDR3aa: CASRETGTEVENYGYTF

abundance: NA
d_gene: NA
j_gene: TRBJ1-3
v_gene: TRBV7-2
CDR3nt: TGTGCCAGCAGCTTAGTACTCTCCCACTCTGGAAACACCATATATTTT
CDR3aa: CASSLVLSHSGNTIYF

abundance: NA
d_gene: TRBD1
j_gene: TRBJ2-1
v_gene: TRBV5-1
CDR3nt: TGCGCCAGCAGCCAGAGTATACAGGGGGCGAGGGGCAATGAGCAGTTCTTC
CDR3aa: CASSQSIQGARGNEQFF

abundance: NA
d_gene: NA
j_gene: TRBJ2-1
v_gene: TRBV14
CDR3nt: TGTGCCAGCAGCCACGAAGAGTTTTCCTACAATGAGCAGTTCTTC
CDR3aa: CASSHEEFSYNEQFF

abundance: NA
d_gene: TRBD2
j_gene: TRBJ2-1
v_gene: TRBV5-1
CDR3nt: TGCGCCAGCAGCTACAGGACTAGCGGTGACAATGAGCAGTTCTTC
CDR3aa: CASSYRTSGDNEQFF

abundance: NA
d_gene: TRBD1
j_gene: TRBJ1-2
v_gene: TRBV7-2
CDR3nt: TGTGCCAGCAGCTTACGCTCGGACAGGGCCTCCCCTGGCTACACCTTC
CDR3aa: CASSLRSDRASPGYTF

abundance: NA
d_gene: NA
j_gene: TRBJ2-5
v_gene: TRBV14
CDR3nt: TGTGCCAGCAGCCGAGGACAGTTGGGCTCCCAGTACTTC
CDR3aa: CASSRGQLGSQYF

abundance: NA
d_gene: NA
j_gene: TRBJ2-1
v_gene: TRBV10-1
CDR3nt: TGCGCCAGCAGCCCCCTCGCACAAGGGGATTTCCACAATGAGCAGTTCTTC
CDR3aa: CASSPLAQGDFHNEQFF

abundance: NA
d_gene: NA
j_gene: TRBJ2-3
v_gene: TRBV9
CDR3nt: TGTGCCAGCAGCGTAAGGACCGGGGAGACAGATACGCAGTATTTT
CDR3aa: CASSVRTGETDTQYF

abundance: NA
d_gene: TRBD1
j_gene: TRBJ2-5
v_gene: TRBV7-2
CDR3nt: TGTGCCAGCAGCCCGAAACAGGGGGCGGTGGAGACCCAGTACTTC
CDR3aa: CASSPKQGAVETQYF

abundance: NA
d_gene: TRBD1
j_gene: TRBJ1-1
v_gene: TRBV30
CDR3nt: TGTGCCTGGAGTGCCTACAGGGGGACTGAAGCTTTCTTT
CDR3aa: CAWSAYRGTEAFF

abundance: NA
d_gene: TRBD1
j_gene: TRBJ1-2
v_gene: TRBV7-2
CDR3nt: TGTGCCAGCAGCTTAAACCTTCGGGACAGCTATGGCTACACCTTC
CDR3aa: CASSLNLRDSYGYTF

abundance: NA
d_gene: TRBD1
j_gene: TRBJ1-3
v_gene: TRBV6-6
CDR3nt: TGTGCCAGCAGCTCTACAGGGGGCTCTGGAAACACCATATATTTT
CDR3aa: CASSSTGGSGNTIYF

abundance: NA
d_gene: NA
j_gene: TRBJ1-1
v_gene: TRBV11-3
CDR3nt: TGTGCCAGCAGCTCAGGGGAAGGGGACACTGAAGCTTTCTTT
CDR3aa: CASSSGEGDTEAFF

abundance: once
d_gene: NA
j_gene: TRBJ2-1
v_gene: TRBV21-1
CDR3nt: TGTGCCAGCAGGGGATGGGACCCCTTATTGCTAGCGTTAGTTAACTATGAGCAGTTCTTC
CDR3aa: CASRGWDPLLLALVNYEQFF

abundance: NA
d_gene: NA
j_gene: TRBJ1-6
v_gene: TRBV19
CDR3nt: TGTGCCAGTAGTATGCTCAGGGGTAATTCACCCCTCCACTTT
CDR3aa: CASSMLRGNSPLHF

abundance: few
d_gene: NA
j_gene: TRBJ1-4
v_gene: TRBV27
CDR3nt: TGTGCCAGCAGTTTATTTCTGGGGGCCCGAGGAAGGACGGAAAAACTGTTTTTT
CDR3aa: CASSLFLGARGRTEKLFF

abundance: NA
d_gene: TRBD1
j_gene: TRBJ2-7
v_gene: TRBV6-5
CDR3nt: TGTGCCAGCAGGAGGGACAGGGGCCCTTACGAGCAGTACTTC
CDR3aa: CASRRDRGPYEQYF

abundance: NA
d_gene: TRBD1
j_gene: TRBJ1-6
v_gene: TRBV28
CDR3nt: TGTGCCAGCAGCCCCGAGACAGGGGTTAGTTCACCCCTCCACTTT
CDR3aa: CASSPETGVSSPLHF

abundance: NA
d_gene: TRBD1
j_gene: TRBJ2-2
v_gene: TRBV9
CDR3nt: TGTGCCAGCAGCGTAGGAGGGGGCTATCGCACCGGGGAGCTGTTTTTT
CDR3aa: CASSVGGGYRTGELFF

abundance: NA
d_gene: NA
j_gene: TRBJ2-3
v_gene: TRBV7-2
CDR3nt: TGTGCCAGCAGCTATACAGGGCTCACAGATACGCAGTATTTT
CDR3aa: CASSYTGLTDTQYF